The T cell receptor (beta chain) described here comes from a study of graft-versus-host responses after intestinal transplantation. Across the study: Transplants given to recipients were multivisceral, liver-intestinal, or isolated intestinal.

Looked up from germline, CDR1 is SEHNR and CDR2 is FQNEAQ (reference sequence). The CDR3 extends over 17 amino acids. The ends were cut back, 3 bases at V and 0 bases at J, with 15 bases in the middle. Sequencing used immunoSEQ multiplex PCR; TCRdb keeps in-frame clones, though not all of them. The repertoire holds tens of thousands of clones, with 55% to 70% as singletons. This receptor was obtained from a human patient who received an intestinal transplant. The chain has TRBV7-9 and TRBJ1-3, with a weak D call TRBD1 (6 bases). The sequences come from alloreactive CD4+ T cells from a mixed lymphocyte reaction culture, collected before intestinal transplant. The subset was: CFSE-low proliferating T cells sorted from approximately 6-day pre-transplant mixed lymphocyte reaction (GvH or HvG direction). In nucleotides, the CDR3 is TGTGCCAGCAGCTTTATCACAGGGACCTTCTCTGGAAACACCATATATTTT. Protein: CASSFITGTFSGNTIYF.